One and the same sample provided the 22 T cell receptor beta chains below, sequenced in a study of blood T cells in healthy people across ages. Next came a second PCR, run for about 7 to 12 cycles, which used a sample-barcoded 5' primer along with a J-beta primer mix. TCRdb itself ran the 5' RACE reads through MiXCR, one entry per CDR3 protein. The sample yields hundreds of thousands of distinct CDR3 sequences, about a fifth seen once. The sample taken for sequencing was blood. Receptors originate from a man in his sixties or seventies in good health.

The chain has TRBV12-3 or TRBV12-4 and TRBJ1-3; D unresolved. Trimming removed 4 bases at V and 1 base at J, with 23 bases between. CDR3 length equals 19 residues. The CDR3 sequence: CASSSAKLFGPQSGNTIYF. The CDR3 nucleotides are TGTGCCAGCAGTTCCGCTAAGCTTTTCGGGCCTCAGTCTGGAAACACCATATATTTT.

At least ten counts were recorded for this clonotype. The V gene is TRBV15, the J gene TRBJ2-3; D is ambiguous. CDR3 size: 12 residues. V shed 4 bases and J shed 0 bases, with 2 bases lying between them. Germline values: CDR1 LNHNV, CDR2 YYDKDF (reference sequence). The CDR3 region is CATSTSTDTQYF. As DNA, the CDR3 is TGTGCCACCAGCACCAGCACAGATACGCAGTATTTT.

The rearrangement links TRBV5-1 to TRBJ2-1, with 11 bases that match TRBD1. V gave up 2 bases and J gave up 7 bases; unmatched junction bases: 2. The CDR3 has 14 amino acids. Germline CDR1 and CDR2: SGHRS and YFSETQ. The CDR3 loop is CASSFGQGANEQFF. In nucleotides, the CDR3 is TGCGCCAGCAGCTTTGGACAGGGGGCGAATGAGCAGTTCTTC.

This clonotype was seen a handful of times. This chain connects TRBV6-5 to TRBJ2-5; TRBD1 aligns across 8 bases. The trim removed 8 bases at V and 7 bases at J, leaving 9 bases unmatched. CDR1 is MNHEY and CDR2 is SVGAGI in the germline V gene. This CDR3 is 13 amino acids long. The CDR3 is CASHRGKEGTQYF. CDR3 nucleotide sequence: TGTGCCAGCCACAGGGGGAAGGAAGGGACCCAGTACTTC.

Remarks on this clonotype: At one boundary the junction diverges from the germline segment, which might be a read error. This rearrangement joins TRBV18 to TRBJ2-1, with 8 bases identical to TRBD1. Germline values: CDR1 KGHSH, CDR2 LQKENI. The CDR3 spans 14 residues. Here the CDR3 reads CVSSPPDRVGEQFF. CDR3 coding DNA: TGTGTCAGCTCACCACCGGACAGGGTAGGGGAGCAGTTCTTC.

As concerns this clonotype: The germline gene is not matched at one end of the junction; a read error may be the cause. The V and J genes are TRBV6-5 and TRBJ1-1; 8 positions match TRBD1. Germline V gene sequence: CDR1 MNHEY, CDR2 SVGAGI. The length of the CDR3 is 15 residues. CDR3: CASSYHRGVNTEAFF. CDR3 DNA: TGTGCCAGCAGTTACCACAGGGGGGTGAACACTGAGGCTTTCTTT.

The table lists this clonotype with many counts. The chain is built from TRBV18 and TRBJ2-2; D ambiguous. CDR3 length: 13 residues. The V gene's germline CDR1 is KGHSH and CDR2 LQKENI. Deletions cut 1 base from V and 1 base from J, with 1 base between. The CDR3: CASSPLNTGELFF. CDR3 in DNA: TGTGCCAGCTCACCACTGAACACCGGGGAGCTGTTTTTT.

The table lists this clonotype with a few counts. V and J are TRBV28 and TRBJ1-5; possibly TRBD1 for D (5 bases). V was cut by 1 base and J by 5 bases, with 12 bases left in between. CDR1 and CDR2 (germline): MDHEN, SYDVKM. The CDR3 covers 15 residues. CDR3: CASSLLGGDHQPQHF. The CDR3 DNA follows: TGTGCCAGCAGTTTATTAGGAGGGGACCATCAGCCCCAGCATTTT.

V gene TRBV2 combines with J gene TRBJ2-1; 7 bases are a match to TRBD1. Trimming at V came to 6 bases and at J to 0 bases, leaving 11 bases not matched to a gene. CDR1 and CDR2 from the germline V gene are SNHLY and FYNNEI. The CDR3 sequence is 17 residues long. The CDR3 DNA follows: TGTGCCAGCAGCCAGAGACGACAGGGTAGCTCCTACAATGAGCAGTTCTTC. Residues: CASSQRRQGSSYNEQFF.

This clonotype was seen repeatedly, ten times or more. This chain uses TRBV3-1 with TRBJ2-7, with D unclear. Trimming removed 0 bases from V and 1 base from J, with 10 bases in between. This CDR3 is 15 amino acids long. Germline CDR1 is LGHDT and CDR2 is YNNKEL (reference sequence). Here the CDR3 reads CASSQDLGGSYEQYF. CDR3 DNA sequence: TGTGCCAGCAGCCAAGATCTCGGCGGATCCTACGAGCAGTACTTC.

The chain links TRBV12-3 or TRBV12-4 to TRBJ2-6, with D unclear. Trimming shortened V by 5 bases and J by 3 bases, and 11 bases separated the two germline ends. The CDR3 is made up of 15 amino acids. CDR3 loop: CASSPPVGGANVLTF. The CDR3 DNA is TGTGCCAGCAGTCCGCCTGTTGGTGGGGCCAACGTCCTGACTTTC.

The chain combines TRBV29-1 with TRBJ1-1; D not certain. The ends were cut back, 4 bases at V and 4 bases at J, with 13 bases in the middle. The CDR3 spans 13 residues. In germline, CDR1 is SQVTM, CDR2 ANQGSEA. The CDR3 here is CSVVLQVRTEAFF. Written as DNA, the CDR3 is TGCAGCGTTGTCCTCCAGGTGCGCACTGAAGCTTTCTTT.

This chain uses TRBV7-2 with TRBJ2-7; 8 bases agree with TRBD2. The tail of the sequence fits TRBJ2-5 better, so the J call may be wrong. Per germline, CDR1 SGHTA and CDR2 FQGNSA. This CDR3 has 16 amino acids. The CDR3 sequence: CASSFGVPGGQETQYF. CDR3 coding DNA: TGTGCCAGCAGCTTTGGTGTTCCGGGGGGGCAAGAGACCCAGTACTTC.

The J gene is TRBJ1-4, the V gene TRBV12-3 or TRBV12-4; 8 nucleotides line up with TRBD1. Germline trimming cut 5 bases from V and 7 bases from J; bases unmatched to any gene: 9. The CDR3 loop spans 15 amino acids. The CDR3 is CASSPGQGGFEKLFF. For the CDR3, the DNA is TGTGCCAGCAGTCCAGGACAGGGAGGTTTTGAAAAACTGTTTTTT.

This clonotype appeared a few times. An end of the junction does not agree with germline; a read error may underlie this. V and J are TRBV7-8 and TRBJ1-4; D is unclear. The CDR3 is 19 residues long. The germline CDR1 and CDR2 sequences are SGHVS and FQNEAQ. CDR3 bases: TGCGCCAGCAGCTGGGCCAGAGGACTAGCGGGAACCTCTAATGGAAAACTGTTTTTT. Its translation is CASSWARGLAGTSNGKLFF.

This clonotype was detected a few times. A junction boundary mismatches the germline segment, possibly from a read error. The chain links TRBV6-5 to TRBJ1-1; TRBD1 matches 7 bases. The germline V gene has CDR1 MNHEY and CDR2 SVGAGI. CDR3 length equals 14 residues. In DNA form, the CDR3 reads TGTGCCAGCAGCCTGGACAGGATGAACGCTGAAGCTTTCTTT. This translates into CASSLDRMNAEAFF.

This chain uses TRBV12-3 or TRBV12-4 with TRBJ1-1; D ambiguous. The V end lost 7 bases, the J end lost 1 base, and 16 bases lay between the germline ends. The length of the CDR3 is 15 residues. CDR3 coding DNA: TGTGCCAGCATTCGAGGGCTGGGAACGAACACTGAAGCTTTCTTT. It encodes CASIRGLGTNTEAFF.

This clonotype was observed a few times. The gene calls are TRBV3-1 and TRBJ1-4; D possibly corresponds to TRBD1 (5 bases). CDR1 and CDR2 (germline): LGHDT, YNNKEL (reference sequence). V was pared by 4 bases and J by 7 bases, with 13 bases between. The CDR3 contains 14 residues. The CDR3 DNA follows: TGTGCCAGCAGCCCCAGGGCAGTGGCTGAAAAACTGTTTTTT. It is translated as CASSPRAVAEKLFF.

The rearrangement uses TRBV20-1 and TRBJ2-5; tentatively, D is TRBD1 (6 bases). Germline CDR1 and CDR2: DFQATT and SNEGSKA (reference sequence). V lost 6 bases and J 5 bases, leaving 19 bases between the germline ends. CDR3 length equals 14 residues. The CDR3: CSALGNREWETQYF. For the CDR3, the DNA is TGCAGTGCCCTAGGGAACAGGGAATGGGAGACCCAGTACTTC.

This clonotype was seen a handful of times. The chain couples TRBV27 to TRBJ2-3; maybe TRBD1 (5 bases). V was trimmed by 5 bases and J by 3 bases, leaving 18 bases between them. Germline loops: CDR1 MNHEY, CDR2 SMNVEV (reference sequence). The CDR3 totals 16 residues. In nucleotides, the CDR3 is TGTGCCAGCAGTATGGGGTCCTTCAGGGAAACAGATACGCAGTATTTT. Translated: CASSMGSFRETDTQYF.

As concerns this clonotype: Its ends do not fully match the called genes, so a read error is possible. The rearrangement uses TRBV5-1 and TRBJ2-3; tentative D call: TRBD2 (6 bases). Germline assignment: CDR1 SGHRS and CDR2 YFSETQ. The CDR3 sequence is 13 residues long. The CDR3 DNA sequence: TGCGCCAGTAGCTTGGAGGGGACTTTTACGCAGTATTTT. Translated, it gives CASSLEGTFTQYF.

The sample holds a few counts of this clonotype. The CDR3: CSVSAGYIFPEAFF. The CDR3 nucleotides read TGCAGCGTTTCAGCAGGGTATATATTTCCGGAAGCTTTCTTT. The chain is built from TRBV29-1 and TRBJ1-1; TRBD1 is a possible D gene (5 bases). V dropped 5 bases and J dropped 8 bases, with 21 bases sitting between them. Germline V gene lookup returns CDR1 SQVTM and CDR2 ANQGSEA. The CDR3 loop spans 14 amino acids.